This T cell receptor beta chain was profiled in a study of patients and donors after allogeneic stem cell transplantation. The CDR3 is 14 amino acids. Trimming cost V 0 bases and J 8 bases, with 13 bases left between them. Germline CDR1 DFQATT, CDR2 SNEGSKA (reference sequence). TCRdb ran MiXCR on the RT-PCR reads and lists one entry per CDR3 protein. The data show approximately 1,500 distinct CDR3 sequences, with more than 15% seen just once and around 50% held by the top ten. Material: blood, either unsorted or a sorted T cell fraction (not recorded which). The chain recombines TRBV20-1 with TRBJ1-4; D remains unclear. The clonotype was recovered from a human donor who was either an allogeneic HSCT recipient or a stem cell or donor lymphocyte infusion donor (not recorded which). It is not recorded whose cells these are; they may come from a transplant donor. This CDR3 is CSAREGGIGEKLFF. In DNA form, the CDR3 reads TGCAGTGCTAGAGAAGGAGGGATAGGAGAAAAACTGTTTTTT.